This TCR beta chain is from a study of T cells in Graves' hyperthyroidism and ophthalmopathy. In the study overall: The authors collected peripheral blood at initial diagnosis, before any treatment. Notes on the study in general: Model predictions of ophthalmopathy came a median approximately seven months before onset.

Template material for amplifying TCR beta CDR3 regions consisted of RNA transcripts. The primer set for the first-round RT-PCR of the TCR CDR3 was HTBI. Using its own MiXCR run on the multiplex PCR reads, TCRdb lists one record per CDR3 protein. Found here are 350,000 to 400,000 distinct CDR3 sequences, roughly 18% of them singletons; the top ten hold around 40%. Exclusion of a patient resulted from uncontrolled infection, other autoimmune disease, pregnancy or lactation. This sample holds PBMCs from roughly 10 ml fresh peripheral blood. This clonotype occurred many times. The antigen is unknown. The origin of this receptor is a man between 18 and 35 years old with Graves' ophthalmopathy. The sequenced sample consisted of blood.

This CDR3 is CASSLRDRGHEQFF. CDR3 DNA sequence: TGTGCCAGCAGTTTACGGGACAGGGGGCATGAGCAGTTCTTC. The chain has TRBV12-3 or TRBV12-4 and TRBJ2-1; 12 positions agree with TRBD1. The CDR3 loop spans 14 amino acids. Trimming cost V 2 bases and J 8 bases; bases outside gene matches: 1.